The clone carrying this T cell receptor beta chain showed up just a few times. Its cognate antigen is unknown. The record originates from a study of blood T cells in healthy people across ages. Study-wide findings and caveats: One million T cells yielded diversity estimates that were considered underestimates.

Then a second PCR, running about 6 to 12 cycles, was carried out with a sample-barcoded 5' primer and a J-beta primer mix. Each CDR3 protein is one row after TCRdb ran MiXCR on the 5' RACE reads. The sample holds approximately 1.5 million distinct CDR3 sequences, under 55% seen once. The CDR3 is 14 residues long. The germline V and J ends were trimmed by 7 bases and 4 bases, with 14 bases remaining between them. The gene calls are TRBV12-3 or TRBV12-4 and TRBJ1-5; no clear D. This TCR was recovered from a woman younger than 30 in good health. The source material was blood. CDR3: CASTISHSNQPQHF. CDR3 bases: TGTGCCAGCACTATCAGCCATTCAAATCAGCCCCAGCATTTT.